The rows below give T cell receptor beta chains drawn from one sample of a study of blood T cell repertoires in COVID-19. Assay: immunoSEQ multiplex PCR; the TCRdb copy retains only in-frame clones and omits some. The sample lists roughly 200,000 clones; about 88% were seen once. The sample taken for sequencing was PBMCs or T cells enriched from blood (not recorded which). The receptors were sampled from a woman aged 30 to 39 who had recovered from COVID-19. Both conserved end residues are part of each CDR3. Fields, in order: D gene, J gene, clone size, V gene, CDR3 protein. D genes are given only for firm matches. Expanded clones get a size class; other rows say once, few or many, or leave the size out.

>TRBD1|TRBJ1-6|few|TRBV5-8
CASSTQGEVRSSYNSPLHF
>NA|TRBJ2-5|NA|TRBV29-1
CSVDLQGETQYF
>TRBD1|TRBJ1-1|once|TRBV6-2/TRBV6-3
CASSYGQGEAFF
>TRBD1|TRBJ1-6|NA|TRBV6-5
CASKQGASNSPLHF
>TRBD1|TRBJ2-5|NA|TRBV5-4
CASSWDRAQETQYF
>TRBD1|TRBJ1-3|NA|TRBV7-8
CASRPQPGQGNTIYF
>NA|TRBJ1-2|NA|TRBV6-5
CASSYTAAWGYTF
>NA|TRBJ2-2|NA|TRBV5-4
CASSLDGQLTGELFF
>TRBD1|TRBJ2-6|NA|TRBV27
CASSPTGQGMSGANVLTF
>NA|TRBJ2-5|once|TRBV6-2/TRBV6-3
CASSRTNLQETQYF
>TRBD1|TRBJ1-4|once|TRBV5-4
CASSGAGGNEKLFF
>TRBD2|TRBJ2-1|NA|TRBV4-2
CASSHATSGRSYNEQFF
>NA|TRBJ2-3|NA|TRBV19
CASSIPPLDTQYF
>TRBD1|TRBJ1-2|NA|TRBV27
CASRLPGQGPNYGYTF
>TRBD1|TRBJ1-1|NA|TRBV5-1
CASSLEQGVFTEAFF
>TRBD1|TRBJ1-2|once|TRBV14
CASSQTGGGGYGYTF
>NA|TRBJ1-3|NA|TRBV6-5
CASSLTGTGNTIYF
>TRBD2|TRBJ2-7|NA|TRBV10-3
CAISDATSGTYEQYF
>TRBD2|TRBJ2-7|NA|TRBV15
CATSKSSGFNLYEQYF
>NA|TRBJ1-2|NA|TRBV5-5
CASTVQGARAYGYTF
>TRBD1|TRBJ1-1|NA|TRBV4-3
CASSQSGTGSTEAFF
>NA|TRBJ2-7|NA|TRBV13
CASSFIGLLSYEQYF
>NA|TRBJ1-1|NA|TRBV5-4
CASSYTHRADLNTEAFF
>NA|TRBJ1-1|NA|TRBV6-5
CASGRGNTEAFF
>NA|TRBJ2-2|NA|TRBV7-3
CASSLDSGTGELFF
>NA|TRBJ1-6|NA|TRBV7-9
CASSERHSYNSPLHF